This T cell receptor (beta chain) was captured in a study of cytomegalovirus exposure and HLA in healthy donors. The PCR used 60 Vbeta and 13 Jbeta primers. TCRdb's copy holds only in-frame clones and misses some; the assay was immunoSEQ multiplex PCR. Of 150,000 to 180,000 clones listed, over 70% are singletons. Findings of the study overall: Cytomegalovirus-associated status was assigned to around 160 TCR beta chains.

This clone was recorded once. Its antigen remains unknown. This CDR3 spans 16 amino acids. CDR1 and CDR2 from the germline V gene are ENHRY and SYGVKD. V dropped 0 bases and J dropped 3; count of bases not matched to a gene: 4. The sequenced sample consisted of PBMCs. This clonotype was sampled from a man aged 25 to 40 in good health and CMV-seropositive. The rearrangement uses TRBV10-3 and TRBJ2-2, with 7 bases that match TRBD1. The CDR3 DNA sequence: TGTGCCATCAGTGAGTCAGGCCAGGGGGACACCGGGGAGCTGTTTTTT. It encodes CAISESGQGDTGELFF.